The next 29 T cell receptor beta chains were all read from a single sample in a study of shared clonotypes between healthy human individuals. Naive CD8 cells, CD45RO-negative and positively selected for CCR7, excluded terminally differentiated effector memory CD45RA+ cells. This table comes from immunoSEQ multiplex PCR, and its TCRdb copy is limited to in-frame clones, with some not included. Of fewer than 700,000 clones in the sample, 85% to 95% were seen once. The sequencing sample was made of naive CD8+ T cells sorted from blood. The receptor source for this set is a woman aged 25-40 years in good health.

The rearrangement uses TRBV4-1 and TRBJ2-1, with 8 bases lining up with TRBD1. This CDR3 comprises 12 residues. The germline CDR1 and CDR2 sequences are MGHRA and YSYEKL. J lost 7 bases, V lost 5 bases, and 1 base had no gene match. The CDR3 DNA sequence: TGCGCCAGCAGCAACAGGGGGAATGAGCAGTTCTTC. Protein: CASSNRGNEQFF.

The rearrangement joins TRBV5-4 to TRBJ2-7; D is ambiguous. The germline V gene encodes CDR1 SGHNT and CDR2 YYREEE (reference sequence). V lost 0 bases and J 0 bases, leaving 7 bases between the germline ends. The CDR3 is 14 residues long. The CDR3 sequence: CASSLVTSSYEQYF. CDR3 nucleotides: TGTGCCAGCAGCTTGGTTACGAGCTCCTACGAGCAGTACTTC.

The chain uses TRBV28 and TRBJ2-7, with D unresolved. Trimming took 4 bases from V and 0 from J, leaving 10 bases between them. This CDR3 comprises 14 residues. Germline V lookup: CDR1 MDHEN, CDR2 SYDVKM. As DNA, the CDR3 is TGTGCCAGCAGTTATCTATCCAGCTCCTACGAGCAGTACTTC. It encodes CASSYLSSSYEQYF.

The rearrangement joins TRBV7-2 to TRBJ1-1; possibly TRBD1 for D (6 bases). With 3 bases removed from V and 4 bases from J, the gap between germline ends came to 9 bases. CDR1 is SGHTA, CDR2 FQGNSA, per germline. CDR3 size: 13 residues. Written as DNA, the CDR3 is TGTGCCAGCAGCTTGAACAGGGCCACTGAAGCTTTCTTT. This codes for CASSLNRATEAFF.

The chain employs TRBV27 and TRBJ2-3, with 9 bases fitting TRBD1. CDR1 and CDR2 from the germline V gene are MNHEY and SMNVEV (reference sequence). J gave up 0 bases and V 8 bases, and 3 bases lay outside the gene matches. The CDR3 has 14 amino acids. This chain's CDR3 is CASADRGSTDTQYF. The CDR3, as DNA: TGTGCCAGCGCGGACAGGGGAAGCACAGATACGCAGTATTTT.

This chain joins TRBV27 and TRBJ2-7; 9 bases map to TRBD1. The J segment lost 1 base and the V segment lost 7 bases, leaving 5 bases of the junction unmatched. The CDR3 spans 14 residues. The germline gives CDR1 MNHEY, CDR2 SMNVEV (reference sequence). CDR3 sequence: CASNPGQGSYEQYF. CDR3 nucleotides: TGTGCCAGCAACCCGGGACAGGGTTCCTACGAGCAGTACTTC.

The chain is built from TRBV30 and TRBJ2-7; D gene ambiguous. The V end lost 0 bases, the J end lost 0 bases, and 9 bases lay between the germline ends. The CDR3 sequence is 14 residues long. The germline V gene has CDR1 GTSNPN and CDR2 SVGIG (reference sequence). CDR3 sequence reads: CAWSVVGSSYEQYF. CDR3 nucleotide sequence: TGTGCCTGGAGTGTAGTGGGATCCTCCTACGAGCAGTACTTC.

In the case of this clone: Other DNA sequences in the same sample also yield this CDR3. The chain is built from TRBV6-1 and TRBJ2-7; D remains ambiguous. The CDR3 sequence is 13 residues long. V lost 3 bases to trimming and J lost 0 bases, with 6 bases between them. The germline V gene has CDR1 MNHNS and CDR2 SASEGT. The CDR3 protein is CASSDGPSYEQYF. Here the CDR3 DNA reads TGTGCCAGCAGTGATGGGCCCTCCTACGAGCAGTACTTC.

This clone was observed a handful of times. The rearrangement uses TRBV11-2 and TRBJ1-1, with D perhaps TRBD1 (5 bases). V lost 7 bases and J 11 bases, leaving 20 bases between the germline ends. Germline values: CDR1 SGHAT, CDR2 FQNNGV. CDR3 size: 13 residues. The CDR3 reads CASKMRGVSRAFF. The CDR3 DNA reads as TGTGCCAGCAAGATGAGAGGGGTAAGCCGGGCTTTCTTT.

The chain employs TRBV9 and TRBJ2-3; TRBD1 matches 9 bases. The CDR3 covers 14 residues. Germline lookup yields CDR1 SGDLS and CDR2 YYNGEE. Trimming removed 1 base from V and 6 bases from J; junction bases left unmatched: 3. The chain's CDR3 is CASSVTGGDDTQYF. The CDR3 nucleotides are TGTGCCAGCAGCGTAACAGGGGGCGACGATACGCAGTATTTT.

This clone has only one observation. The V gene is TRBV7-2, the J gene TRBJ2-7; 11 bases map to TRBD2. Trimming cost V 4 bases and J 2 bases; bases outside gene matches: 7. From germline, CDR1 is SGHTA and CDR2 FQGNSA. The CDR3 length is 16 residues. CDR3 sequence: CASSSSTSGTPYEQYF. In nucleotides, the CDR3 is TGTGCCAGCAGCTCCTCGACTAGCGGGACCCCCTACGAGCAGTACTTC.

This clone appeared a few times. This chain connects TRBV9 to TRBJ2-2; D uncertain. The germline V gene has CDR1 SGDLS and CDR2 YYNGEE. Trimming pared 4 bases from V and 8 bases from J, leaving 6 bases between. The CDR3 is 11 residues long. The CDR3 loop is CASSSSGELFF. CDR3 sequence (DNA): TGTGCCAGCAGCTCTTCAGGGGAGCTGTTTTTT. Using reference TRBV9 and TRBJ2-2 for the parts outside the CDR3, the full variable domain is DSGVTQTPKHLITATGQRVTLRCSPRSGDLSVYWYQQSLDQGLQFLIQYYNGEERAKGNILERFSAQQFPDLHSELNLSSLELGDSALYFCASSSSGELFFGEGSRLTVL.

This chain uses TRBV28 with TRBJ1-5; maybe TRBD1 (5 bases). The CDR3 spans 16 residues. The V end was cut by 1 base, the J end by 4 bases, with 14 bases between. Germline assignment: CDR1 MDHEN and CDR2 SYDVKM. CDR3 region: CASSLFGAPTNQPQHF. The DNA for the CDR3 is TGTGCCAGCAGTTTATTCGGGGCCCCAACTAATCAGCCCCAGCATTTT. The complete variable domain, with remaining parts taken from reference TRBV28 and TRBJ1-5, reads DVKVTQSSRYLVKRTGEKVFLECVQDMDHENMFWYRQDPGLGLRLIYFSYDVKMKEKGDIPEGYSVSREKKERFSLILESASTNQTSMYLCASSLFGAPTNQPQHFGDGTRLSIL.

V gene TRBV19 combines with J gene TRBJ2-1; tentative D call: TRBD2 (5 bases). V was cut by 3 bases and J by 9 bases, with 9 bases left in between. Germline CDR1 LNHDA, CDR2 SQIVND (reference sequence). The CDR3 extends over 12 amino acids. In DNA, the CDR3 is TGTGCCAGTAGTATTACTAGGAGTGAGCAGTTCTTC. Translating it yields CASSITRSEQFF. Full variable domain (outside the CDR3, taken from reference TRBV19 and TRBJ2-1): DGGITQSPKYLFRKEGQNVTLSCEQNLNHDAMYWYRQDPGQGLRLIYYSQIVNDFQKGDIAEGYSVSREKKESFPLTVTSAQKNPTAFYLCASSITRSEQFFGPGTRLTVL.

This chain uses TRBV6-5 with TRBJ2-1, with 10 bases identical to TRBD1. Germline CDR1 reads MNHEY; CDR2 reads SVGAGI. V lost 5 bases and J lost 3; bases outside the gene matches: 4. The CDR3 extends over 15 amino acids. This chain's CDR3 is CASSRTGGVYNEQFF. The CDR3 DNA reads as TGTGCCAGCAGTAGGACAGGGGGTGTCTACAATGAGCAGTTCTTC.

V is TRBV5-4 and J is TRBJ2-7; weak D call: TRBD2 (5 bases). The CDR3 has 12 residues. The ends were cut back, 4 bases at V and 3 bases at J, with 8 bases in the middle. Germline V CDR1 and CDR2: SGHNT, YYREEE (reference sequence). The CDR3 protein is CASSRGNYEQYF. In DNA, the CDR3 is TGTGCCAGCAGCCGAGGGAACTACGAGCAGTACTTC.

The DNA of the CDR3 is TGTGCCAGCAGCGTAGGATGGGACAGAAACTACAATGAGCAGTTCTTC. It codes for CASSVGWDRNYNEQFF. The rearrangement joins TRBV9 to TRBJ2-1; the match to TRBD1 covers 7 bases. This CDR3 has 16 residues. J gave up 3 bases and V 0 bases, and 6 bases lay outside the gene matches. Germline CDR1 is SGDLS and CDR2 is YYNGEE.

The V call is TRBV10-3, the J call TRBJ2-5; maybe TRBD1 (7 bases). The tail of the sequence fits TRBJ2-7 better, so the J call may be wrong. The CDR3 covers 16 residues. Germline V gene lookup returns CDR1 ENHRY and CDR2 SYGVKD. The CDR3 spells CAISELGGTVNYEQYF. The CDR3 DNA sequence: TGTGCCATCAGTGAGCTAGGCGGGACAGTTAACTACGAGCAGTACTTC.

The genes are TRBV19 and TRBJ2-7, with D unclear. V was trimmed by 5 bases and J by 0 bases, leaving 11 bases between them. The CDR3 has 14 amino acids. Germline CDR1 and CDR2: LNHDA and SQIVND (reference sequence). Here the CDR3 DNA reads TGTGCCAGTAGTTCCAGGCGGTTCTCCTACGAGCAGTACTTC. Its translation is CASSSRRFSYEQYF. Using reference TRBV19 and TRBJ2-7 for the parts outside the CDR3, the full variable domain is DGGITQSPKYLFRKEGQNVTLSCEQNLNHDAMYWYRQDPGQGLRLIYYSQIVNDFQKGDIAEGYSVSREKKESFPLTVTSAQKNPTAFYLCASSSRRFSYEQYFGPGTRLTVT.

Concerning this clone: The same CDR3 also results from other DNA sequences found in this sample. V usage is TRBV28 and J usage is TRBJ2-7; 10 bases are a match to TRBD2. The CDR3 extends over 15 amino acids. Losses at the gene ends were 5 bases for V and 4 bases for J; bases not matched to a gene: 8. Germline CDR1 reads MDHEN; CDR2 reads SYDVKM. CDR3 bases: TGTGCCAGCAGTCCCCCGGCTAGCGGGAGTTACGAGCAGTACTTC. It translates to CASSPPASGSYEQYF.

This clone was detected only once. Different DNA sequences within this sample yield the same CDR3. The J gene is TRBJ2-7, the V gene TRBV5-6, with a possible D match to TRBD1 (6 bases). Germline values: CDR1 SGHDT, CDR2 YYEEEE. CDR3 length equals 13 residues. With 0 bases removed from V and 6 bases from J, the gap between germline ends came to 10 bases. The CDR3 DNA reads as TGTGCCAGCAGCTTGGTGGGGGCGGGCGAGCAGTACTTC. Translated, it gives CASSLVGAGEQYF. Together with reference TRBV5-6 and TRBJ2-7, the CDR3 gives the full variable domain: DAGVTQSPTHLIKTRGQQVTLRCSPKSGHDTVSWYQQALGQGPQFIFQYYEEEERQRGNFPDRFSGHQFPNYSSELNVNALLLGDSALYLCASSLVGAGEQYFGPGTRLTVT.

The chain links TRBV7-7 to TRBJ2-5; either TRBD1 or TRBD2 may supply D (6 bases each). Per germline, CDR1 SSHAT and CDR2 FNYEAQ (reference sequence). The CDR3 spans 15 residues. V lost 2 bases and J 4 bases, leaving 14 bases between the germline ends. The CDR3 sequence: CASSLTPGAGETQYF. The CDR3 bases are TGTGCCAGCAGCTTAACCCCGGGGGCAGGAGAGACCCAGTACTTC.

The rearrangement joins TRBV6-6 to TRBJ2-7, with unresolved D. The ends were cut back, 3 bases at V and 4 bases at J, with 10 bases in the middle. The CDR3 is made up of 13 amino acids. Germline CDR1 is MNHNY and CDR2 is SVGAGI (reference sequence). CDR3 in amino acids: CASSYAGGYEQYF. The CDR3 DNA is TGTGCCAGCAGTTATGCTGGCGGTTACGAGCAGTACTTC.

This chain links TRBV6-5 with TRBJ2-7; the D gene is possibly TRBD1 (6 bases). The CDR3 is 13 amino acids. The V end was cut by 5 bases, the J end by 2 bases, with 10 bases between. The germline V gene has CDR1 MNHEY and CDR2 SVGAGI. Here the CDR3 DNA reads TGTGCCAGCAGTAAGGACAGTACCTACGAGCAGTACTTC. Translation: CASSKDSTYEQYF.

This chain uses TRBV19 with TRBJ1-1; no reliable D call. CDR1 is LNHDA, CDR2 SQIVND, per germline (reference sequence). Trimming removed 3 bases from V and 8 bases from J, with 7 bases in between. CDR3 length: 11 residues. CDR3 residues: CASSMGMEAFF. For the CDR3, the DNA is TGTGCCAGTAGTATGGGGATGGAAGCTTTCTTT.

This sequence joins TRBV6-8 and TRBJ2-3, with 9 bases identical to TRBD1. The germline CDR1 and CDR2 sequences are MNHGY and SAAAGT. The junction had 13 bases not matched to a gene; V was cut back by 6 bases and J by 3 bases. This CDR3 contains 17 residues. The CDR3: CASSRRDREVATDTQYF. Here the CDR3 DNA reads TGTGCCAGCAGCCGCCGGGACAGGGAAGTGGCAACAGATACGCAGTATTTT.

CDR3 protein: CASSLAAVNTEAFF. The DNA of the CDR3 is TGTGCCAGCAGCTTAGCGGCAGTCAACACTGAAGCTTTCTTT. The chain combines TRBV7-9 with TRBJ1-1; D unclear. The CDR3 covers 14 residues. V dropped 0 bases and J dropped 2 bases, with 7 bases sitting between them. Per germline, CDR1 SEHNR and CDR2 FQNEAQ (reference sequence).

The rearrangement joins TRBV30 to TRBJ2-1, with 13 bases lining up with TRBD2. CDR3 length: 14 residues. V gave up 2 bases and J gave up 8 bases; unmatched junction bases: 3. From germline, CDR1 is GTSNPN and CDR2 SVGIG (reference sequence). CDR3 residues: CAWSRTSGSDEQFF. The CDR3 DNA sequence: TGTGCCTGGAGTAGGACTAGCGGGAGCGATGAGCAGTTCTTC.

This chain connects TRBV5-6 to TRBJ1-2; the D gene is possibly TRBD1 (5 bases). V lost 3 bases to trimming and J lost 6 bases, with 9 bases between them. Germline CDR1 is SGHDT and CDR2 is YYEEEE. The CDR3 contains 12 residues. The DNA of the CDR3 is TGTGCCAGCAGCTGGGGGTACCATGGCTACACCTTC. Translated, it gives CASSWGYHGYTF.